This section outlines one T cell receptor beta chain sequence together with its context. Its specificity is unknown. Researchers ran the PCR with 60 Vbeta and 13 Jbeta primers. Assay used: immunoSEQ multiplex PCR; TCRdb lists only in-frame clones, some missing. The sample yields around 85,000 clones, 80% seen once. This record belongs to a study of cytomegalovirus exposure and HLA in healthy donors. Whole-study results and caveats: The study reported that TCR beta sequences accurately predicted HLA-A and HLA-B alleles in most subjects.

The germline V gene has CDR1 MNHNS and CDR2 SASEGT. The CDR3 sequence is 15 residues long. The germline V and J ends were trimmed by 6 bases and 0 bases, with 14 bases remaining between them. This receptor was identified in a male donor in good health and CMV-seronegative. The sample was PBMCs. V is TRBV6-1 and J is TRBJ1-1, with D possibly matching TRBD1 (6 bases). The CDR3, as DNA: TGTGCCAGCAGGATACAGGGAGGGATGAACACTGAAGCTTTCTTT. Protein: CASRIQGGMNTEAFF.